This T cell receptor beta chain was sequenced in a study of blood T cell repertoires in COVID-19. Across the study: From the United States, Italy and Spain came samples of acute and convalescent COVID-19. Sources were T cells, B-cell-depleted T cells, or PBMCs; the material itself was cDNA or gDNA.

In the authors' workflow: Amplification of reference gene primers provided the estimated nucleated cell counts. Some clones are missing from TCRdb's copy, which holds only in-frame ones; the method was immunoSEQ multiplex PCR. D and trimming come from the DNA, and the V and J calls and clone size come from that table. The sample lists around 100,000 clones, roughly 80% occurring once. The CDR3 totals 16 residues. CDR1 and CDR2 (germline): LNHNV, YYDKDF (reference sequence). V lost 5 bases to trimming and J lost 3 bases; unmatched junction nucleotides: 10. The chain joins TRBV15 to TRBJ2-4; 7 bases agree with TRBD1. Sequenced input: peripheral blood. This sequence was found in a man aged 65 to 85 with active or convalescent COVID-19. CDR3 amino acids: CATSQGLPGGKNIQYF. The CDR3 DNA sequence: TGTGCCACCAGCCAAGGCCTTCCAGGGGGCAAAAACATTCAGTACTTC.